A selection of T cell receptor beta chains follows, all from one sample in a study of identical twins. Each CDR3 protein gets one entry after TCRdb re-called the 5' RACE reads with MiXCR. The table lists fewer than 550,000 distinct CDR3 sequences, 14% of them singletons. Separately, the same data were catalogued under a study of yellow fever vaccine responses in identical twins.

Source material: CD4+ T cells sorted from blood. These receptors all stem from a young woman in good health. The CDR3 runs from the conserved cysteine through the conserved F or W.

length	V	J	CDR3
13	TRBV3-1	TRBJ2-7	CASSLRTGNEQYF
14	TRBV12-3/TRBV12-4	TRBJ1-6	CASSLGVLGSPLHF
14	TRBV5-1	TRBJ1-6	CASSLESENSPLHF
19	TRBV14	TRBJ2-1	CASSQGIFSGTSSYNEQFF
14	TRBV7-9	TRBJ2-7	CASSLPGQGGTQYF
15	TRBV2	TRBJ2-3	CASSGTGGYTDTQYF
16	TRBV2	TRBJ2-2	CASSIAGGLDTGELFF
14	TRBV7-2	TRBJ2-2	CASRLTGVTGELFF
13	TRBV29-1	TRBJ2-1	CSSPRHSGDEQFF
14	TRBV27	TRBJ2-7	CASTPDRLAGREYF
15	TRBV5-1	TRBJ2-3	CASSFLRQGADTQYF
15	TRBV5-1	TRBJ1-4	CASSPGGTEGEKLFF
14	TRBV28	TRBJ2-7	CASTETGRSYEQYF
15	TRBV6-1	TRBJ1-6	CASSSDRSGSSPLHF
16	TRBV6-1	TRBJ2-3	CASSQTGTRTTDTQYF
15	TRBV4-3	TRBJ2-5	CASGEGARGGETQYF
15	TRBV28	TRBJ1-1	CASSSWGARNTEAFF
13	TRBV2	TRBJ2-5	CASSEQGEETQYF
15	TRBV5-1	TRBJ2-5	CASSFSGSAGETQYF
15	TRBV7-9	TRBJ2-1	CASNPGQGPHNEQFF
13	TRBV5-1	TRBJ2-3	CASSEGTTDTQYF
14	TRBV7-2	TRBJ1-5	CASSQGSIAQPQHF
15	TRBV4-2	TRBJ2-7	CASSLEPSLNYEQYF
15	TRBV5-1	TRBJ2-7	CASSRLGTPAAEQYF